A single sample gave rise to the 21 T cell receptor beta chains below, sequenced in a study of blood T cell repertoires in COVID-19. Assay used: immunoSEQ multiplex PCR; TCRdb lists only in-frame clones, some missing. This table holds 150,000 to 200,000 clones, 78% found once. Sequencing was performed on peripheral blood. The receptors were gathered from a woman of 80 years or more with active or convalescent COVID-19.

V gene TRBV5-1 combines with J gene TRBJ2-4; 9 nucleotides agree with TRBD1. Germline CDR1 is SGHRS and CDR2 is YFSETQ. J was trimmed by 11 bases and V by 4 bases; bases with no gene match: 7. This CDR3 region has 13 residues. The chain's CDR3 is CASSDADRGVQYF. The CDR3 nucleotides are TGCGCCAGCAGCGACGCGGACAGGGGCGTTCAGTACTTC.

The chain combines TRBV12-3 or TRBV12-4 with TRBJ1-1, with D maybe TRBD1 (6 bases). Trimming left V 5 bases short and J 6 bases short, with 13 bases between. CDR3 length equals 13 residues. CDR3 DNA: TGTGCCAGCAGTGACAGGACGGGCCCTGAAGCTTTCTTT. The encoded protein is CASSDRTGPEAFF.

The chain employs TRBV5-1 and TRBJ2-7; D not certain. The CDR3 is 13 residues long. V shed 0 bases and J shed 5 bases, with 9 bases lying between them. Germline V gene data show CDR1 as SGHRS and CDR2 as YFSETQ. The DNA for the CDR3 is TGCGCCAGCAGCTTGGGCCCGGGTAACGAGCAGTACTTC. As protein: CASSLGPGNEQYF.

This chain joins TRBV28 and TRBJ2-3; 9 nucleotides match TRBD2. After removal of 3 bases from V and 0 bases from J, the junction contained 13 bases not matched to a gene. Germline V CDR1 and CDR2: MDHEN, SYDVKM. This CDR3 is 19 amino acids long. CDR3 in DNA: TGTGCCAGCAGTTTCCCTATAGCGGGGGCCCATATTAGCACAGATACGCAGTATTTT. Protein: CASSFPIAGAHISTDTQYF.

The V gene is TRBV9, the J gene TRBJ1-1, with 7 nucleotides matching TRBD1. The V gene's germline CDR1 is SGDLS and CDR2 YYNGEE. The CDR3 has 14 amino acids. The ends lost 0 bases at V and 2 bases at J; junction bases unmatched: 1. The CDR3 sequence is CASSVGQGNTEAFF. CDR3 DNA: TGTGCCAGCAGCGTAGGACAGGGCAACACTGAAGCTTTCTTT.

The chain couples TRBV18 to TRBJ1-1, with a possible D match to TRBD1 (6 bases). The CDR3 has 15 residues. CDR1 is KGHSH and CDR2 is LQKENI in the germline V gene. Trimming stripped 4 bases from V and 0 bases from J, with 12 bases between. The CDR3 spells CASSQGQFMNTEAFF. The CDR3 DNA follows: TGTGCCAGCTCACAAGGACAGTTCATGAACACTGAAGCTTTCTTT. Using reference TRBV18 and TRBJ1-1 for the parts outside the CDR3, the full variable domain is NAGVMQNPRHLVRRRGQEARLRCSPMKGHSHVYWYRQLPEEGLKFMVYLQKENIIDESGMPKERFSAEFPKEGPSILRIQQVVRGDSAAYFCASSQGQFMNTEAFFGQGTRLTVV.

The chain links TRBV19 to TRBJ2-7, with 10 bases matching TRBD1. Germline V gives CDR1 LNHDA, CDR2 SQIVND (reference sequence). The CDR3 spans 15 residues. Trimming at V came to 3 bases and at J to 2 bases, leaving 4 bases not matched to a gene. The CDR3 protein is CASSMGTGAAYEQYF. CDR3 bases: TGTGCCAGTAGTATGGGGACAGGGGCTGCCTACGAGCAGTACTTC.

V usage is TRBV5-1 and J usage is TRBJ2-1, with D possibly being TRBD2 (6 bases). CDR3 length equals 15 residues. Trimming removed 7 bases from V and 10 bases from J, with 24 bases in between. CDR1 and CDR2 (germline): SGHRS, YFSETQ. The chain's CDR3 is CASCPMGGLGGEQFF. CDR3 bases: TGCGCCAGCTGCCCCATGGGGGGATTAGGCGGAGAGCAGTTCTTC.

The rearrangement joins TRBV7-2 to TRBJ2-1; TRBD1 aligns across 7 bases. CDR1 SGHTA and CDR2 FQGNSA come from the germline V gene. CDR3 size: 12 residues. Trimming at V came to 3 bases and at J to 14 bases, leaving 7 bases not matched to a gene. The CDR3 reads CASSFSGQLEFF. CDR3 DNA sequence: TGTGCCAGCAGCTTTTCGGGACAGTTAGAGTTCTTC. Drawing the rest from reference TRBV7-2 and TRBJ2-1, the complete variable domain is GAGVSQSPSNKVTEKGKDVELRCDPISGHTALYWYRQSLGQGLEFLIYFQGNSAPDKSGLPSDRFSAERTGGSVSTLTIQRTQQEDSAVYLCASSFSGQLEFFGPGTRLTVL.

V is TRBV19 and J is TRBJ2-3; TRBD2 might be the D (7 bases). Germline V lookup: CDR1 LNHDA, CDR2 SQIVND (reference sequence). Trimming removed 3 bases from V and 5 bases from J, with 15 bases in between. CDR3 length equals 15 residues. CDR3 DNA sequence: TGTGCCAGTAGTATCTGGGGGGGGGCCGAAGATACGCAGTATTTT. Protein: CASSIWGGAEDTQYF.

This clone has a single count. The chain carries TRBV9 and TRBJ1-5, with TRBD1 as a possible D gene (5 bases). The CDR3 extends over 18 amino acids. V shed 0 bases and J shed 2 bases, with 18 bases lying between them. Germline V gene sequence: CDR1 SGDLS, CDR2 YYNGEE. The CDR3, as DNA: TGTGCCAGCAGCGTAGCATCCCCGGGGAGGGGATGCAATCAGCCCCAGCATTTT. This encodes CASSVASPGRGCNQPQHF.

The chain has TRBV2 and TRBJ2-7; TRBD1 matches 11 bases. The CDR3 consists of 15 residues. V was pared by 6 bases and J by 6 bases, with 10 bases of the junction left unmatched. CDR1 is SNHLY, CDR2 FYNNEI, per germline. The CDR3 loop reads CASRNSGQGASEQYF. DNA for the CDR3: TGTGCCAGCAGAAACTCCGGACAGGGGGCTAGCGAGCAGTACTTC.

The J gene is TRBJ1-6, the V gene TRBV6-5, with D unclear. V was trimmed by 10 bases and J by 4 bases, leaving 8 bases between them. The germline V gene encodes CDR1 MNHEY and CDR2 SVGAGI. The CDR3 runs 12 residues. The CDR3 here is CATRVYNSPLHF. The CDR3 nucleotides are TGTGCCACCCGGGTTTATAATTCACCCCTCCACTTT.

The chain combines TRBV7-9 with TRBJ1-4; 8 nucleotides agree with TRBD1. The germline CDR1 and CDR2 sequences are SEHNR and FQNEAQ (reference sequence). Germline trimming cut 4 bases from V and 4 bases from J; bases unmatched to any gene: 2. CDR3 size: 14 residues. The CDR3 protein is CASSWTGINEKLFF. CDR3 coding DNA: TGTGCCAGCAGCTGGACAGGGATTAATGAAAAACTGTTTTTT.

The V gene is TRBV5-1, the J gene TRBJ1-1, with a possible D match to TRBD1 (6 bases). The CDR3 extends over 14 amino acids. V lost 0 bases to trimming and J lost 4 bases, with 10 bases between them. Germline CDR1 reads SGHRS; CDR2 reads YFSETQ. CDR3 nucleotide sequence: TGCGCCAGCAGCTTGGGGGGGCCAGGCACTGAAGCTTTCTTT. Translation gives CASSLGGPGTEAFF.

The rearrangement uses TRBV14 and TRBJ2-1, with D tentatively TRBD2 (6 bases). CDR1 is SGHDN, CDR2 FVKESK, per germline. The V and J ends lost 3 bases and 7 bases respectively, with 16 bases between them. The CDR3 loop spans 15 amino acids. CDR3 sequence reads: CASSHASRGSNEQFF. The CDR3 bases are TGTGCCAGCAGCCACGCTTCTCGGGGGTCGAATGAGCAGTTCTTC. Using reference TRBV14 and TRBJ2-1 for the parts outside the CDR3, the full variable domain is EAGVTQFPSHSVIEKGQTVTLRCDPISGHDNLYWYRRVMGKEIKFLLHFVKESKQDESGMPNNRFLAERTGGTYSTLKVQPAELEDSGVYFCASSHASRGSNEQFFGPGTRLTVL.

The table lists this clone with a count of one. The rearrangement joins TRBV6-5 to TRBJ1-4, with 9 bases fitting TRBD1. This CDR3 contains 14 residues. V lost 4 bases and J lost 8; bases outside the gene matches: 5. Germline loops: CDR1 MNHEY, CDR2 SVGAGI. Written as DNA, the CDR3 is TGTGCCAGCAGTTTCCGACAGGGGGGGGAAAAACTGTTTTTT. This sequence encodes CASSFRQGGEKLFF.

This clone was seen more than once but under ten times. The V gene is TRBV28, the J gene TRBJ2-7, with D perhaps matching TRBD1 (5 bases). The CDR3 contains 15 residues. The germline V gene has CDR1 MDHEN and CDR2 SYDVKM. V gave up 0 bases and J gave up 1 base, with 10 bases separating them. The CDR3 DNA reads TGTGCCAGCAGTTTATGGGCAGGGTTGTCCTACGAGCAGTACTTC. Translation: CASSLWAGLSYEQYF.

The CDR3 loop reads CASRRGETGELFF. The CDR3 nucleotides read TGTGCCAGCAGGCGGGGAGAAACCGGGGAGCTGTTTTTT. This chain links TRBV28 with TRBJ2-2, with D possibly matching TRBD2 (6 bases). The CDR3 has 13 residues. In germline, CDR1 is MDHEN, CDR2 SYDVKM. V was pared by 6 bases and J by 5 bases, with 10 bases between. Full variable domain (remainder filled in from reference TRBV28 and TRBJ2-2): DVKVTQSSRYLVKRTGEKVFLECVQDMDHENMFWYRQDPGLGLRLIYFSYDVKMKEKGDIPEGYSVSREKKERFSLILESASTNQTSMYLCASRRGETGELFFGEGSRLTVL.

The chain employs TRBV7-9 and TRBJ2-1; 7 bases map to TRBD2. Trimming took 1 base from V and 2 from J; bases not matched to a gene: 5. Looked up from germline, CDR1 is SEHNR and CDR2 is FQNEAQ (reference sequence). CDR3 size: 16 residues. CDR3 DNA sequence: TGTGCCAGCAGCTTAGGGGGAGGGATAGCCTACAATGAGCAGTTCTTC. Translation: CASSLGGGIAYNEQFF.

This clone was counted only a few times. The rearrangement links TRBV27 to TRBJ2-1; 7 nucleotides line up with TRBD1. The CDR3 length is 12 residues. Germline loops: CDR1 MNHEY, CDR2 SMNVEV (reference sequence). Losses at the gene ends were 4 bases for V and 12 bases for J; bases not matched to a gene: 6. The CDR3 is CASSSTNRGQFF. In nucleotides, the CDR3 is TGTGCCAGCAGTTCTACCAACAGGGGGCAGTTCTTC.